This T cell receptor (beta chain) was found in a study of blood T cell repertoires in COVID-19. CDR3 size: 18 residues. V shed 1 base and J shed 5 bases, with 23 bases lying between them. Data came from immunoSEQ multiplex PCR; TCRdb stores just in-frame clones and leaves some out. The sample has more than 200,000 clones, around four fifths seen once. J is TRBJ2-5 and V is TRBV23-1; D is uncertain. TRBV23-1 qualifies as an ORF whose function is uncertain. The sequencing sample was made of peripheral blood. This clonotype was sampled from a woman between 45 and 65 years old with acute or convalescent COVID-19. The DNA for the CDR3 is TGCGCCAGCAGTCAATTCTCAATTCGGCACAGCTGCTGGGAGACCCAGTACTTC. Translated: CASSQFSIRHSCWETQYF.